The source of this T cell receptor (beta chain) is a study of blood T cell repertoires in COVID-19. Study details: Whether acute or convalescent, the COVID-19 samples came from the United States, Italy and Spain. The cDNA or gDNA used as material had been derived from T cells, B-cell-depleted T cells, or PBMCs.

This clone was counted a few times. The CDR3 covers 15 residues. CDR1 and CDR2 from the germline V gene are LNHDA and SQIVND (reference sequence). V shed 6 bases and J 0 bases; nucleotides not matched to a gene: 7. In the original processing: Amplification from reference gene primers served as the basis for estimated nucleated cell counts. Some clones are missing from TCRdb's copy, which holds only in-frame ones; the method was immunoSEQ multiplex PCR. That table is the source of V, J and clone size, and D and trimming were worked out from the DNA. Among about 110,000 clones listed, 82% were seen once.

The sample comprised peripheral blood. The TCR sequence derives from a woman between 55 and 75 years old with acute or convalescent COVID-19. V is TRBV19 and J is TRBJ1-2, with 7 bases lining up with TRBD1. CDR3 bases: TGTGCCAGTAGATTCATAGGGGGCTCTAACTATGGCTACACCTTC. As protein: CASRFIGGSNYGYTF.